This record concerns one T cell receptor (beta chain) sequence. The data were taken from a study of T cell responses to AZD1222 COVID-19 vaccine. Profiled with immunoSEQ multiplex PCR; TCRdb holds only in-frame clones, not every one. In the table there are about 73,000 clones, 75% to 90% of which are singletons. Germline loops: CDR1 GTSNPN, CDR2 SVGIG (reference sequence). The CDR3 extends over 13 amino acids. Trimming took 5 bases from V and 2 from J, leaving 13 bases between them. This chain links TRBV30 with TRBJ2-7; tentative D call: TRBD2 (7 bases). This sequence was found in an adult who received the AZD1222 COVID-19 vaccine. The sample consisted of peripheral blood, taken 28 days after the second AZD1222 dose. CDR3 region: CAWGAGAAYEQYF. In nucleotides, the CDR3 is TGTGCCTGGGGGGCGGGGGCCGCCTACGAGCAGTACTTC.